This T cell receptor beta chain was identified during a study of blood T cell repertoires in COVID-19. Study information: T cells, B-cell-depleted T cells, or PBMCs supplied cDNA or gDNA.

In the original processing: Reference gene primers were amplified, and this amplification served to estimate nucleated cell counts. Sequenced by immunoSEQ multiplex PCR; TCRdb stores in-frame clones only, minus some. From that table come the V and J calls and clone size; the DNA was used to work out D and trimming. This sample has about 48,000 clones; around nine tenths occur once, and the top ten carry approximately 5%. Germline V CDR1 and CDR2: SGHRS, YFSETQ. V was clipped by 5 bases and J by 0 bases; unmatched bases: 4. This CDR3 contains 14 residues. The source material was peripheral blood. This chain connects TRBV5-1 to TRBJ1-1, with 7 bases aligning to TRBD1. This receptor was identified in a man between 65 and 85 years old with acute or convalescent COVID-19. The CDR3 protein is CASSPDRLNTEAFF. The CDR3 DNA reads TGCGCCAGCAGTCCGGACAGGTTGAACACTGAAGCTTTCTTT.